The 13 T cell receptor beta chains below all came from one sample that was sequenced in a study of response to subunit inactivated influenza vaccine. MiXCR was run by TCRdb on the RT-PCR reads, yielding one entry per CDR3 protein. The sample has around 480,000 distinct CDR3 sequences, about 15% seen once. This specimen consisted of CD4+ T cells sorted from PBMCs, obtained 23 to 25 months after vaccination. Source of these receptors: a man between 50 and 69 years old who received an inactivated influenza vaccine.

The chain links TRBV7-6 to TRBJ2-3; no definite D call. The germline V gene encodes CDR1 SGHVS and CDR2 FNYEAQ. The V and J ends lost 2 bases and 3 bases respectively, with 9 bases between them. This CDR3 comprises 14 residues. The CDR3 region is CASSLKAPTDTQYF. CDR3 nucleotide sequence: TGTGCCAGCAGCTTAAAAGCCCCGACAGATACGCAGTATTTT.

The chain couples TRBV11-2 to TRBJ2-7; TRBD2 aligns across 14 bases. CDR3 length: 17 residues. V gave up 2 bases and J gave up 7 bases; unmatched junction bases: 10. CDR1 is SGHAT, CDR2 FQNNGV, per germline. The CDR3 sequence: CASSLRYYGTSGGEQYF. The CDR3 nucleotides read TGTGCCAGCAGCTTACGGTATTATGGGACTAGCGGGGGTGAGCAGTACTTC.

The V call is TRBV10-3, the J call TRBJ2-7; D unclear. The germline V and J ends were trimmed by 7 bases and 4 bases, with 11 bases remaining between them. From germline, CDR1 is ENHRY and CDR2 SYGVKD. The CDR3 has 12 residues. The CDR3 nucleotides read TGTGCCATCACTGGCAACCGGTACGAGCAGTACTTC. This translates into CAITGNRYEQYF.

The rearrangement joins TRBV20-1 to TRBJ2-7; 11 positions match TRBD2. V lost 0 bases, J lost 3 bases, and 1 base stayed unmatched. Germline CDR1 DFQATT, CDR2 SNEGSKA (reference sequence). This CDR3 is 14 amino acids long. CDR3 bases: TGCAGTGCTAGAGAGGGGACTAGCGGCTACGAGCAGTACTTC. Its protein is CSAREGTSGYEQYF.

The V call is TRBV12-3 or TRBV12-4, the J call TRBJ2-4; no definite D call. The ends were cut back, 4 bases at V and 0 bases at J, with 13 bases in the middle. The CDR3 covers 16 residues. CDR3: CASSSLGLLAKNIQYF. CDR3 in DNA: TGTGCCAGCAGTTCGCTAGGGTTGTTAGCCAAAAACATTCAGTACTTC.

The chain uses TRBV9 and TRBJ2-7, with TRBD2 matching over 7 bases. CDR1 SGDLS and CDR2 YYNGEE come from the germline V gene. The CDR3 spans 15 residues. The junction had 6 bases not matched to a gene; V was cut back by 0 bases and J by 3 bases. CDR3 sequence reads: CASSVEPSGLYEQYF. The DNA for the CDR3 is TGTGCCAGCAGCGTAGAGCCTAGCGGCCTCTACGAGCAGTACTTC.

This chain connects TRBV7-9 to TRBJ2-1; perhaps TRBD2 as D (5 bases). Germline CDR1 SEHNR, CDR2 FQNEAQ (reference sequence). This CDR3 spans 12 amino acids. Deletions cut 5 bases from V and 12 bases from J, with 14 bases between. The DNA of the CDR3 is TGTGCCAGCAGCCCCCACGGGGAAGGGCAGTTCTTC. Its translation: CASSPHGEGQFF.

This clonotype came up many times. The CDR3 is CASSWSRGNTDTQYF. CDR3 DNA sequence: TGTGCCAGCAGTTGGAGTAGGGGGAACACAGATACGCAGTATTTT. J is TRBJ2-3 and V is TRBV12-3 or TRBV12-4, with D maybe TRBD1 (6 bases). The CDR3 sequence is 15 residues long. Trimming took 4 bases from V and 2 from J, leaving 13 bases between them.

This chain uses TRBV4-3 with TRBJ2-3, with TRBD2 matching over 8 bases. Germline lookup yields CDR1 LGHNA and CDR2 YSLEER. The J segment lost 0 bases and the V segment lost 2 bases, leaving 1 base of the junction unmatched. This CDR3 comprises 15 residues. For the CDR3, the DNA is TGCGCCAGCAGCCAACCTAGCGGGAGCACAGATACGCAGTATTTT. It translates to CASSQPSGSTDTQYF.

The V and J genes are TRBV20-1 and TRBJ2-7; 9 nucleotides line up with TRBD2. The V and J ends lost 1 base and 7 bases, in that order; junction bases with no gene match: 23. In germline, CDR1 is DFQATT, CDR2 SNEGSKA (reference sequence). This CDR3 is 19 amino acids long. Here the CDR3 DNA reads TGCAGTGCTAGAGGAGCGCCGGGACTAGCTCTTGGGGGCTGGGGGGAGCAGTACTTC. As protein: CSARGAPGLALGGWGEQYF.

This chain connects TRBV10-3 to TRBJ2-2; D is perhaps TRBD2 (5 bases). The CDR3 extends over 15 amino acids. Germline CDR1 is ENHRY and CDR2 is SYGVKD. The germline V and J ends were trimmed by 6 bases and 5 bases, with 16 bases remaining between them. The CDR3 DNA follows: TGTGCCATCAGCCACCGGGGAACCCAAACCGGGGAGCTGTTTTTT. Its translation is CAISHRGTQTGELFF.

This clonotype was seen more than once but under ten times. For the CDR3, the DNA is TGTGCCAGCTTTCCTACAGGGGTTGCTTCACCCCTCCACTTT. Its translation: CASFPTGVASPLHF. The chain links TRBV2 to TRBJ1-6; 7 bases are a match to TRBD1. The V gene end was trimmed by 8 bases and the J gene end by 9 bases; junction bases not matched to a gene: 10. Germline V lookup: CDR1 SNHLY, CDR2 FYNNEI. This CDR3 spans 14 amino acids.

The rearrangement links TRBV10-2 to TRBJ2-3; 10 positions agree with TRBD1. Germline CDR1 is WSHSY and CDR2 is SAAADI. The CDR3 length is 17 residues. V lost 0 bases and J lost 1; bases outside the gene matches: 4. CDR3 coding DNA: TGCGCCAGCAGTGAGTCGGCCGGGACAGGGGGCACAGATACGCAGTATTTT. This codes for CASSESAGTGGTDTQYF.